Sequencing of this T cell receptor (beta chain) was carried out in a study of shared clonotypes between healthy human individuals. Using immunoSEQ multiplex PCR, the repertoire was profiled, and TCRdb retains in-frame clones only, with some absent. The sample holds around 980,000 clones, approximately 80% seen once. The V gene lost 4 bases and the J gene lost 5 bases, with 12 bases spanning the gap. The CDR3 extends over 13 amino acids. CDR1 and CDR2 (germline): MNHNY, SVGAGI (reference sequence). V usage is TRBV6-6 and J usage is TRBJ2-7; possible D gene TRBD1, 6 bases. The sequencing input was memory CD4+ T cells from PBMCs. Regarding subset: CD45RA-negative fraction. This sequence was found in a man aged 18 to 35 in good health. Some clones in this sample may be carry-over from other donors' samples. In DNA, the CDR3 is TGTGCCAGCAGTTCATTCAGGGGCGACGAGCAGTACTTC. Protein sequence: CASSSFRGDEQYF.